These 17 T cell receptor beta chains were sequenced from one sample in a study of T cell changes during pregnancy in multiple sclerosis. TCRdb's copy holds only in-frame clones and misses some; the assay was immunoSEQ multiplex PCR. The sample holds about 40,000 clones, 80% to 90% seen once. The sample was peripheral blood, taken in the first trimester of pregnancy. The receptors were sampled from a female donor in good health, enrolled as a control in a pregnancy study.

The chain links TRBV5-5 to TRBJ1-2, with unresolved D. The germline V gene encodes CDR1 SGHKS and CDR2 YYEKEE (reference sequence). With 4 bases removed from V and 4 bases from J, the gap between germline ends came to 17 bases. The CDR3 contains 15 residues. For the CDR3, the DNA is TGTGCCAGCAGCACCGACCCCTCCCGGGGCTATGGCTACACCTTC. This gives the protein CASSTDPSRGYGYTF. The complete variable domain, with remaining parts taken from reference TRBV5-5 and TRBJ1-2, reads DAGVTQSPTHLIKTRGQQVTLRCSPISGHKSVSWYQQVLGQGPQFIFQYYEKEERGRGNFPDRFSARQFPNYSSELNVNALLLGDSALYLCASSTDPSRGYGYTFGSGTRLTVV.

V is TRBV6-1 and J is TRBJ2-3; 9 bases fit TRBD1. The germline gives CDR1 MNHNS, CDR2 SASEGT. The trim removed 4 bases at V and 2 bases at J, leaving 4 bases unmatched. The CDR3 has 15 residues. The CDR3 protein is CASSGGDRDTDTQYF. The DNA for the CDR3 is TGTGCCAGCAGTGGCGGGGACAGGGACACAGATACGCAGTATTTT.

The V and J genes are TRBV2 and TRBJ2-7, with D perhaps TRBD2 (5 bases). The CDR3 has 13 amino acids. Germline V lookup: CDR1 SNHLY, CDR2 FYNNEI. V gave up 4 bases and J gave up 6 bases, with 13 bases separating them. DNA for the CDR3: TGTGCCAGCAGTGTGGAGGTATCGGCCGAGCAGTACTTC. This codes for CASSVEVSAEQYF.

The V gene is TRBV6-4, the J gene TRBJ2-1, with TRBD2 matching over 16 bases. Germline CDR1 is MRHNA and CDR2 is SNTAGT. The CDR3 runs to 16 residues. V was pared by 5 bases and J by 5 bases, with 3 bases of the junction left unmatched. CDR3 residues: CASSSGTSGGDNEQFF. Written as DNA, the CDR3 is TGTGCCAGCAGTTCCGGGACTAGCGGGGGGGACAATGAGCAGTTCTTC.

CDR3 coding DNA: TGTGCCTGGAGTGCTGGGCAGGGCACTTATATAGGGCCCCAGCATTTT. It yields the protein CAWSAGQGTYIGPQHF. This chain joins TRBV30 and TRBJ1-5, with TRBD1 as a possible D gene (5 bases). Looked up from germline, CDR1 is GTSNPN and CDR2 is SVGIG (reference sequence). Between the trimmed V and J ends, which lost 1 base and 9 bases, there was a span of 22 bases. The CDR3 has 16 residues.

J is TRBJ2-3 and V is TRBV30, with 10 bases matching TRBD2. Germline CDR1 reads GTSNPN; CDR2 reads SVGIG (reference sequence). The CDR3 extends over 16 amino acids. Unmatched junction bases numbered 7, after V lost 0 bases and J lost 4 bases. The CDR3 is CAWSVLAGARPDTQYF. CDR3 DNA: TGTGCCTGGAGTGTTCTAGCGGGAGCTAGGCCAGATACGCAGTATTTT.

V gene TRBV28 combines with J gene TRBJ2-2; 9 bases are shared with TRBD1. The CDR3 length is 13 residues. Per germline, CDR1 MDHEN and CDR2 SYDVKM. The DNA of the CDR3 is TGTGCTGAACAGGGGGCAGGAACCGGGGAGCTGTTTTTT. Translated: CAEQGAGTGELFF.

The rearrangement joins TRBV7-9 to TRBJ1-4; weak D call: TRBD1 (5 bases). Germline values: CDR1 SEHNR, CDR2 FQNEAQ (reference sequence). CDR3 length: 16 amino acids. The V end lost 5 bases, the J end lost 0 bases, and 13 bases lay between the germline ends. This CDR3 is CASSPEWGATNEKLFF. For the CDR3, the DNA is TGTGCCAGCAGCCCGGAATGGGGGGCAACTAATGAAAAACTGTTTTTT.

The chain employs TRBV11-1 and TRBJ1-1; TRBD1 might be the D (5 bases). This CDR3 spans 18 amino acids. From germline, CDR1 is SGHAT and CDR2 FQDESV (reference sequence). V lost 7 bases and J 6 bases, leaving 30 bases between the germline ends. The CDR3 DNA reads TGTGCCAGCACCATGTATTGGTGGCAGGGCGCTGACAAACCTGAAGCTTTCTTT. Protein: CASTMYWWQGADKPEAFF.

This chain uses TRBV7-9 with TRBJ1-3; TRBD1 aligns across 9 bases. Germline lookup yields CDR1 SEHNR and CDR2 FQNEAQ (reference sequence). This CDR3 region has 17 residues. V lost 2 bases, J lost 1 base, and 6 bases stayed unmatched. CDR3: CASSLNTGGASGNTIYF. In nucleotides, the CDR3 is TGTGCCAGCAGCTTAAATACAGGGGGCGCGTCTGGAAACACCATATATTTT.

The chain combines TRBV2 with TRBJ1-6, with D maybe TRBD1 (6 bases). The CDR3 sequence is 14 residues long. V was clipped by 4 bases and J by 7 bases, with 11 bases between them. Germline CDR1 SNHLY, CDR2 FYNNEI. This chain's CDR3 is CASSVTQGNSPLHF. The CDR3 region has the DNA TGTGCCAGCAGTGTGACACAGGGCAATTCACCCCTCCACTTT.

The gene calls are TRBV10-3 and TRBJ1-2; D gene ambiguous. The CDR3 is 13 residues long. The germline CDR1 and CDR2 sequences are ENHRY and SYGVKD. Trimming shortened V by 8 bases and J by 9 bases, and 19 bases separated the two germline ends. The CDR3 region has the DNA TGTGCCATCCTGGTTCCCCGCTCCCAGAGCTACACCTTC. Its translation is CAILVPRSQSYTF.

This rearrangement joins TRBV7-2 to TRBJ2-2, with D possibly matching TRBD1 (6 bases). Germline loops: CDR1 SGHTA, CDR2 FQGNSA. This CDR3 is 15 amino acids long. V was pared by 6 bases and J by 0 bases, with 11 bases between. Here the CDR3 DNA reads TGTGCCAGCAGTTTGGACAGAACGAACACCGGGGAGCTGTTTTTT. This sequence encodes CASSLDRTNTGELFF.

The genes are TRBV28 and TRBJ2-1; D not resolved. V was pared by 3 bases and J by 9 bases, with 6 bases between. The CDR3 covers 11 residues. Germline lookup yields CDR1 MDHEN and CDR2 SYDVKM. CDR3: CASSFTGEQFF. The CDR3 coding sequence is TGTGCCAGCAGTTTCACTGGTGAGCAGTTCTTC.

The rearrangement joins TRBV7-8 to TRBJ1-6, with 7 nucleotides matching TRBD1. Unmatched junction bases numbered 7, after V lost 5 bases and J lost 0 bases. CDR1 SGHVS and CDR2 FQNEAQ come from the germline V gene. There are 17 residues in the CDR3. The CDR3 DNA follows: TGTGCCAGCAGCCCCGACAGGGTTAGCTCCTATAATTCACCCCTCCACTTT. As protein: CASSPDRVSSYNSPLHF.

The CDR3 sequence is CASSLGQGRNTIYF. The CDR3 region has the DNA TGTGCCAGCAGCTTGGGGCAGGGAAGGAACACCATATATTTT. The chain couples TRBV5-4 to TRBJ1-3, with D possibly being TRBD1 (5 bases). The V and J ends lost 0 bases and 7 bases respectively, with 11 bases between them. The V gene's germline CDR1 is SGHNT and CDR2 YYREEE (reference sequence). CDR3 length equals 14 residues.

V is TRBV28 and J is TRBJ2-3, with 11 bases aligning to TRBD2. V lost 7 bases to trimming and J lost 4 bases; unmatched junction nucleotides: 7. CDR3 length: 15 amino acids. The germline V gene encodes CDR1 MDHEN and CDR2 SYDVKM. The CDR3 coding sequence is TGTGCCAGCACTACTAGCGGGAGTGGTCCAGATACGCAGTATTTT. Amino acid sequence: CASTTSGSGPDTQYF.